This T cell receptor beta chain was sequenced for a study of blood T cell repertoires in COVID-19. Overall study: PBMCs, B-cell-depleted T cells, or T cells provided the cDNA or gDNA that made up the material.

The length of the CDR3 is 14 residues. The assay was immunoSEQ multiplex PCR, and TCRdb's table has in-frame clones only and misses some. The data contain approximately 190,000 clones, roughly 91% of them singletons. The TCR comes from a man aged 35 to 55 with active or convalescent COVID-19. The V gene is TRBV21-1, the J gene TRBJ2-7; TRBD2 reflects the table's D call only, with no check against the DNA. TRBV21-1 is annotated as a pseudogene. The source material was peripheral blood. CDR3 sequence reads: CASSRGAFTGRQYF. As DNA, the CDR3 is TGTGCCAGCAGCCGGGGGGCATTTACGGGAAGGCAGTACTTC.